Presented here are 8 T cell receptor beta chains from one specimen sequenced in a study of CD8+ T cells in alopecia areata. It was cDNA, reverse transcribed from extracted RNA, that served as the sequencing template. Measured with immunoSEQ multiplex PCR; TCRdb has only the in-frame clones, and not every one. The sample has about 180,000 clones, around three fifths seen once. Sequencing was performed on CD4+ T cells sorted from blood, taken at week 0. The receptors shown here come from a human donor with alopecia areata.

The chain carries TRBV7-2 and TRBJ2-1, with D unresolved. Germline V lookup: CDR1 SGHTA, CDR2 FQGNSA. The CDR3 runs 13 residues. The V end was cut by 2 bases, the J end by 10 bases, with 12 bases between. The CDR3 spells CASSLPPLLEQFF. The CDR3 DNA reads TGTGCCAGCAGCTTACCCCCTTTATTAGAGCAGTTCTTC.

The V gene is TRBV18, the J gene TRBJ1-1; perhaps TRBD1 as D (6 bases). The V gene lost 3 bases and the J gene lost 0 bases, with 14 bases spanning the gap. This CDR3 spans 16 amino acids. Germline V lookup: CDR1 KGHSH, CDR2 LQKENI. CDR3 region: CASSPIAGHLNTEAFF. The CDR3 nucleotides read TGTGCCAGCTCACCGATAGCGGGACACCTGAACACTGAAGCTTTCTTT.

This rearrangement joins TRBV5-1 to TRBJ1-6; D uncertain. CDR3 length: 13 residues. Deletions cut 7 bases from V and 5 bases from J, with 10 bases between. Looked up from germline, CDR1 is SGHRS and CDR2 is YFSETQ. In nucleotides, the CDR3 is TGCGCCAGCCGGATGGACGATAATTCACCCCTCCACTTT. Protein: CASRMDDNSPLHF. Supplemented by reference TRBV5-1 and TRBJ1-6, the full variable domain reads KAGVTQTPRYLIKTRGQQVTLSCSPISGHRSVSWYQQTPGQGLQFLFEYFSETQRNKGNFPGRFSGRQFSNSRSEMNVSTLELGDSALYLCASRMDDNSPLHFGNGTRLTVT.

CDR3 sequence reads: CASSQGTGGGSLYGYTF. The CDR3 DNA reads TGCGCCAGCAGCCAAGGGACAGGGGGCGGCTCACTCTATGGCTACACCTTC. This chain joins TRBV4-1 and TRBJ1-2, with 11 bases fitting TRBD1. Germline trimming cut 1 base from V and 4 bases from J; bases unmatched to any gene: 8. CDR1 and CDR2 from the germline V gene are MGHRA and YSYEKL. CDR3 size: 17 residues.

V and J are TRBV10-3 and TRBJ2-1; 10 nucleotides align to TRBD1. Germline-derived CDR1 and CDR2 are ENHRY and SYGVKD. The CDR3 is made up of 14 amino acids. The V and J ends lost 7 bases and 7 bases, in that order; junction bases with no gene match: 7. DNA of the CDR3: TGTGCCATCAATTCGGGACAGGGGATAAATGAGCAGTTCTTC. Amino acid sequence: CAINSGQGINEQFF.

The chain carries TRBV30 and TRBJ1-1; possibly TRBD1 for D (5 bases). V was clipped by 3 bases and J by 0 bases, with 14 bases between them. Germline lookup yields CDR1 GTSNPN and CDR2 SVGIG (reference sequence). The CDR3 is made up of 15 amino acids. In DNA, the CDR3 is TGTGCCTGGAGGGCGTTATCGGGGCTGAACACTGAAGCTTTCTTT. It is translated as CAWRALSGLNTEAFF.

This chain uses TRBV5-1 with TRBJ2-5; D is perhaps TRBD2 (5 bases). The germline CDR1 and CDR2 sequences are SGHRS and YFSETQ. This CDR3 contains 13 residues. Trimming removed 0 bases from V and 7 bases from J, with 10 bases in between. The DNA for the CDR3 is TGCGCCAGCAGCTTGGCCGGACGGGGGACCCAGTACTTC. It codes for CASSLAGRGTQYF.

This clone was found once. The chain employs TRBV7-2 and TRBJ2-7, with 8 bases aligning to TRBD2. Germline V gene sequence: CDR1 SGHTA, CDR2 FQGNSA. CDR3 length: 15 amino acids. V shed 2 bases, J shed 4 bases, and the junction held 7 bases outside the gene matches. CDR3 sequence (DNA): TGTGCCAGCAGCTTAAGGGTAGCGGGGATGTACGAGCAGTACTTC. This encodes CASSLRVAGMYEQYF.